A single sample gave rise to the 28 T cell receptor beta chains below, sequenced in a study of neurological immune-mediated disorders. TCRdb ran MiXCR on the 5' RACE reads and lists one entry per CDR3 protein. The data hold tens of thousands of distinct CDR3 sequences, with under 2.5% observed a single time. The sequenced sample was PBMCs. Receptor source: a middle-aged man with multiple sclerosis.

This clonotype occurred many times. The chain carries TRBV9 and TRBJ2-5; D is undetermined. The CDR3 is made up of 12 amino acids. V lost 4 bases, J lost 1 base, and 5 bases lay in between. CDR1 is SGDLS and CDR2 is YYNGEE in the germline V gene. The CDR3 region is CASSPSQETQYF. In DNA, the CDR3 is TGTGCCAGCAGCCCCTCCCAAGAGACCCAGTACTTC.

This clonotype was seen ten or more times. This chain links TRBV6-7 with TRBJ1-1; unclear D gene. TRBV6-7 is annotated as an ORF whose role is uncertain. Trimming pared 5 bases from V and 1 base from J, leaving 17 bases between. The CDR3 loop spans 16 amino acids. The CDR3 loop is CASSKTSLRRNTEAFF. Here the CDR3 DNA reads TGTGCCAGCAGTAAAACTTCCCTACGACGGAACACTGAAGCTTTCTTT.

In its sample, this clonotype was seen many times. The gene calls are TRBV5-1 and TRBJ1-1, with D maybe TRBD1 (6 bases). The CDR3 has 15 amino acids. The germline V gene has CDR1 SGHRS and CDR2 YFSETQ. Deletions cut 0 bases from V and 2 bases from J, with 11 bases between. The CDR3 DNA sequence: TGCGCCAGCAGCTTGGTTATAGGGACAAACACTGAAGCTTTCTTT. Its translation is CASSLVIGTNTEAFF. Supplemented by reference TRBV5-1 and TRBJ1-1, the full variable domain reads KAGVTQTPRYLIKTRGQQVTLSCSPISGHRSVSWYQQTPGQGLQFLFEYFSETQRNKGNFPGRFSGRQFSNSRSEMNVSTLELGDSALYLCASSLVIGTNTEAFFGQGTRLTVV.

This clonotype was detected many times. This chain joins TRBV3-1 and TRBJ2-7; D gene uncertain. The V end was cut by 5 bases, the J end by 5 bases, with 7 bases between. The V gene's germline CDR1 is LGHDT and CDR2 YNNKEL (reference sequence). The CDR3 contains 11 residues. As DNA, the CDR3 is TGTGCCAGCAGCAAAAGCCACGAGCAGTACTTC. It is translated as CASSKSHEQYF.

In its sample, this clonotype was seen many times. The V call is TRBV29-1, the J call TRBJ1-1, with 9 bases matching TRBD1. Germline V gene data show CDR1 as SQVTM and CDR2 as ANQGSEA. This CDR3 is built from 11 residues. Trimming at V came to 8 bases and at J to 7 bases, leaving 5 bases not matched to a gene. The CDR3 sequence: CSKMDRGEAFF. The CDR3 region has the DNA TGCAGCAAAATGGACAGGGGTGAAGCTTTCTTT.

This clonotype was found many times. This chain connects TRBV20-1 to TRBJ1-6; possibly TRBD1 for D (5 bases). CDR3 size: 15 residues. Germline V CDR1 and CDR2: DFQATT, SNEGSKA (reference sequence). V gave up 3 bases and J gave up 0 bases, with 9 bases separating them. CDR3 amino acids: CSARGRGSYNSPLHF. DNA for the CDR3: TGCAGTGCTAGGGGTAGGGGCTCCTATAATTCACCCCTCCACTTT.

At least ten counts were recorded for this clonotype. V and J are TRBV4-1 and TRBJ1-1; TRBD1 agrees at 10 bases. CDR3 length: 14 amino acids. Trimming at V came to 3 bases and at J to 5 bases, leaving 3 bases not matched to a gene. The germline V gene has CDR1 MGHRA and CDR2 YSYEKL. CDR3 protein: CASSQEDRGTEAFF. The CDR3 region has the DNA TGCGCCAGCAGCCAGGAGGACAGGGGGACTGAAGCTTTCTTT.

This clonotype showed up many times. The V call is TRBV7-2, the J call TRBJ2-7; D unclear. V lost 2 bases to trimming and J lost 4 bases, with 6 bases between them. Per the germline V gene, CDR1 is SGHTA and CDR2 is FQGNSA. This CDR3 comprises 12 residues. CDR3 sequence (DNA): TGTGCCAGCAGCTTAACCAAGTACGAGCAGTACTTC. Translated, it gives CASSLTKYEQYF.

This clonotype was found many times. The gene calls are TRBV20-1 and TRBJ1-6, with D hard to call. The CDR3 totals 16 residues. The V gene lost 0 bases and the J gene lost 4 bases, with 13 bases spanning the gap. Looked up from germline, CDR1 is DFQATT and CDR2 is SNEGSKA (reference sequence). In DNA, the CDR3 is TGCAGTGCTAGAGATTTGGGTAGATTGTATAATTCACCCCTCCACTTT. Amino acid sequence: CSARDLGRLYNSPLHF.

A few counts support this clonotype. V gene TRBV18 combines with J gene TRBJ1-6; D remains unclear. The CDR3 sequence is 15 residues long. Germline CDR1 and CDR2: KGHSH and LQKENI. Trimming cost V 3 bases and J 6 bases, with 12 bases left between them. This CDR3 is CASSPPVPVNSPLHF. CDR3 in DNA: TGTGCCAGCTCACCGCCGGTACCGGTTAATTCACCCCTCCACTTT.

This clonotype has ten or more counts. The chain links TRBV6-6 to TRBJ1-5; D is perhaps TRBD1 (5 bases). Germline V gene lookup returns CDR1 MNHNY and CDR2 SVGAGI (reference sequence). CDR3 length equals 13 residues. The V and J ends lost 5 bases and 5 bases respectively, with 10 bases between them. The DNA of the CDR3 is TGTGCCAGCAGTCAGGGCCGACATCAGCCCCAGCATTTT. Translation: CASSQGRHQPQHF.

This clonotype was observed a handful of times. Being one base from a much bigger clone, this may be a read error. The rearrangement joins TRBV3-1 to TRBJ1-3; 7 bases are a match to TRBD1. Germline V CDR1 and CDR2: LGHDT, YNNKEL (reference sequence). The CDR3 length is 14 residues. CDR3 sequence (DNA): TGTGCCAGCAGCCTTACAGGGGCTGGAAAAACCATATATTTT. Residues: CASSLTGAGKTIYF.

This clonotype appeared many times. The rearrangement uses TRBV9 and TRBJ2-7, with D perhaps matching TRBD1 or TRBD2 (5 bases each). CDR3 length: 15 residues. V was trimmed by 0 bases and J by 5 bases, leaving 15 bases between them. Per the germline V gene, CDR1 is SGDLS and CDR2 is YYNGEE. CDR3 DNA: TGTGCCAGCAGCGTAGCTCCCCGGGACGACCACGAGCAGTACTTC. Protein sequence: CASSVAPRDDHEQYF.

This clonotype was recorded at least ten times. This rearrangement joins TRBV4-3 to TRBJ1-6, with 8 bases that match TRBD1. The CDR3 sequence is 15 residues long. J lost 8 bases, V lost 0 bases, and 3 bases had no gene match. The germline V gene encodes CDR1 LGHNA and CDR2 YSLEER. The CDR3 nucleotides are TGCGCCAGCAGCCAAGATCGGGACAGGTATTCACCCCTCCACTTT. This codes for CASSQDRDRYSPLHF.

In its sample, this clonotype was seen many times. The chain uses TRBV11-2 and TRBJ2-1; 7 nucleotides match TRBD2. Germline CDR1 and CDR2: SGHAT and FQNNGV. V trimming: 5 bases; J trimming: 9 bases; junction bases outside the gene matches: 4. The CDR3 is 12 residues long. The CDR3 is CASSPLAPEQFF. In DNA, the CDR3 is TGTGCCAGCAGCCCACTAGCGCCTGAGCAGTTCTTC.

The rearrangement links TRBV20-1 to TRBJ2-3; D unclear. The V gene's germline CDR1 is DFQATT and CDR2 SNEGSKA (reference sequence). Trimming removed 3 bases from V and 5 bases from J, with 9 bases in between. CDR3 length equals 12 residues. This CDR3 reads CSASSSEDTQYF. In DNA form, the CDR3 reads TGCAGTGCTAGTTCGTCGGAAGATACGCAGTATTTT.

This clonotype has ten or more counts. The chain joins TRBV25-1 to TRBJ1-2; D might be TRBD1 (6 bases). Germline V CDR1 and CDR2: MGHDK, SYGVNS. This CDR3 contains 16 residues. Trimming removed 4 bases at V and 7 bases at J, with 22 bases between. The CDR3 is CASSAPGQIGGIGYTF. Written as DNA, the CDR3 is TGTGCCAGCAGTGCCCCAGGACAGATCGGGGGGATTGGCTACACCTTC.

This clonotype was detected only a few times. The chain employs TRBV3-1 and TRBJ1-1, with 8 nucleotides matching TRBD1. This CDR3 has 12 amino acids. V lost 4 bases to trimming and J lost 11 bases; unmatched junction nucleotides: 6. Germline V CDR1 and CDR2: LGHDT, YNNKEL (reference sequence). The CDR3 reads CASSRGQGSAFF. CDR3 bases: TGTGCCAGCAGCCGCGGACAGGGAAGCGCTTTCTTT.

This clonotype was observed many times. In nucleotides, the CDR3 is TGTGCCAGCAGCGTAGGCGTTACTAGAGAGACCCAGTACTTC. It is translated as CASSVGVTRETQYF. V gene TRBV9 combines with J gene TRBJ2-5; D may be TRBD2 (5 bases). Germline CDR1 SGDLS, CDR2 YYNGEE. V gave up 0 bases and J gave up 4 bases, with 10 bases separating them. CDR3 length: 14 amino acids.

This clonotype was recorded at least ten times. The chain carries TRBV6-2 or TRBV6-3 and TRBJ1-5, with D tentatively TRBD1 (6 bases). Germline CDR1 and CDR2: MNHEY and SVGEGT. This CDR3 is built from 15 residues. Trimming shortened V by 6 bases and J by 3 bases, and 15 bases separated the two germline ends. CDR3 residues: CASRSRGVDNQPQHF. The CDR3 DNA reads as TGTGCCAGCAGGTCCAGGGGAGTGGACAATCAGCCCCAGCATTTT.

In its sample, this clonotype ranks as medium-sized. V is TRBV4-3 and J is TRBJ2-1, with 7 bases fitting TRBD1. Germline-derived CDR1 and CDR2 are LGHNA and YSLEER. This CDR3 is 14 amino acids long. J gave up 8 bases and V 1 base, and 5 bases lay outside the gene matches. The CDR3 region has the DNA TGCGCCAGCAGCCAAGTGACAGGGCGGGATGAGCAGTTCTTC. The encoded protein is CASSQVTGRDEQFF.

This clonotype has at least ten counts. The chain is built from TRBV20-1 and TRBJ1-5; D is uncertain. Per germline, CDR1 DFQATT and CDR2 SNEGSKA (reference sequence). The CDR3 runs to 9 residues. CDR3 amino acids: CRAPGPQHF. The CDR3 DNA is TGCAGGGCCCCCGGGCCCCAGCATTTT.

This clonotype was detected many times. The V call is TRBV29-1, the J call TRBJ1-2; possible D gene TRBD1, 6 bases. The length of the CDR3 is 15 residues. Germline loops: CDR1 SQVTM, CDR2 ANQGSEA. Deletions cut 4 bases from V and 5 bases from J, with 20 bases between. CDR3 protein: CSVGEGDTLGYGYTF. The CDR3 nucleotides are TGCAGCGTTGGAGAGGGGGACACCCTTGGGTATGGCTACACCTTC.

The table lists this clonotype with many counts. The chain couples TRBV6-6 to TRBJ2-7; 9 bases align to TRBD1. Per the germline V gene, CDR1 is MNHNY and CDR2 is SVGAGI (reference sequence). Unmatched junction bases numbered 12, after V lost 3 bases and J lost 6 bases. The CDR3 spans 16 residues. The CDR3 region is CASSYLISTGGIEQYF. As DNA, the CDR3 is TGTGCCAGCAGTTATCTAATTTCGACAGGGGGGATCGAGCAGTACTTC.

With respect to this clonotype: A much larger clone lies one base from this, so it may be a read error. The chain joins TRBV6-2 or TRBV6-3 to TRBJ1-5; D call uncertain. Germline CDR1 MNHEY, CDR2 SVGEGT. The CDR3 sequence is 13 residues long. With 4 bases removed from V and 3 bases from J, the gap between germline ends came to 7 bases. The CDR3 protein is CASSLPNNQPQHF. DNA for the CDR3: TGTGCCAGCAGTTTGCCGAACAATCAGCCCCAGCATTTT.

This clonotype was seen repeatedly, ten times or more. CDR3 bases: TGCGCCAGCAGCTTGGAGTCCGGGTTGAACAACTATGGCTACACCTTC. Protein: CASSLESGLNNYGYTF. The V and J genes are TRBV5-1 and TRBJ1-2; D not resolved. CDR1 and CDR2 from the germline V gene are SGHRS and YFSETQ. The CDR3 consists of 16 residues. Trimming took 0 bases from V and 2 from J, leaving 14 bases between them.

This clonotype was observed many times. The rearrangement uses TRBV20-1 and TRBJ2-1, with TRBD2 identical over 14 bases. This CDR3 region has 14 residues. The V segment lost 6 bases and the J segment 5 bases; nucleotides outside the gene matches: 3. Germline V gene sequence: CDR1 DFQATT, CDR2 SNEGSKA (reference sequence). As DNA, the CDR3 is TGCAGTGCCAAGGGACTAGCGGGGGACAATGAGCAGTTCTTC. This codes for CSAKGLAGDNEQFF.

The table lists this clonotype with many counts. This chain joins TRBV14 and TRBJ2-3, with D uncertain. The CDR3 runs to 13 residues. V lost 3 bases and J 3 bases, leaving 7 bases between the germline ends. Germline loops: CDR1 SGHDN, CDR2 FVKESK. This chain's CDR3 is CASSQSQTDTQYF. The CDR3 DNA is TGTGCCAGCAGCCAGAGTCAGACAGATACGCAGTATTTT.